These 13 T cell receptor beta chains originate from one sample sequenced in a study of Tregs in tolerant kidney transplant recipients. Assay: immunoSEQ multiplex PCR; the TCRdb copy retains only in-frame clones and omits some. Counted here are some 240,000 clones, 84% occurring once; the ten biggest clones make up about 0.64%. The sequencing sample was made of CD4+ T cells from blood. The receptors stem from a human donor in good health.

A remark on this clone: Within the sample, other DNA sequences also encode this same CDR3. The chain is built from TRBV15 and TRBJ2-5; 9 positions agree with TRBD2. Trimming removed 8 bases from V and 10 bases from J; junction bases left unmatched: 11. Germline V gene lookup returns CDR1 LNHNV and CDR2 YYDKDF (reference sequence). CDR3 length: 13 amino acids. CDR3 coding DNA: TGTGCCACCCGGCGGGGGGGCCCAGGGGGCCAGTACTTC. Protein: CATRRGGPGGQYF.

V is TRBV6-5 and J is TRBJ1-2; D might be TRBD1 (5 bases). The CDR3 is made up of 13 amino acids. V shed 5 bases and J shed 1 base, with 8 bases lying between them. Germline CDR1 reads MNHEY; CDR2 reads SVGAGI. This chain's CDR3 is CASSRGVNYGYTF. The DNA for the CDR3 is TGTGCCAGCAGTAGAGGGGTTAACTATGGCTACACCTTC.

The chain recombines TRBV27 with TRBJ2-3, with D possibly TRBD2 on 5 matching bases. Germline CDR1 is MNHEY and CDR2 is SMNVEV (reference sequence). The CDR3 totals 15 residues. The V end lost 2 bases, the J end lost 0 bases, and 9 bases lay between the germline ends. As DNA, the CDR3 is TGTGCCAGCAGTTTAAGGACTCCCAGCACAGATACGCAGTATTTT. It codes for CASSLRTPSTDTQYF.

The chain combines TRBV5-1 with TRBJ2-1; 9 positions match TRBD1. Per germline, CDR1 SGHRS and CDR2 YFSETQ. Unmatched junction bases numbered 1, after V lost 0 bases and J lost 6 bases. This CDR3 contains 14 residues. The CDR3 sequence: CASSLAGQGNEQFF. The CDR3 coding sequence is TGCGCCAGCAGCTTGGCGGGACAGGGCAATGAGCAGTTCTTC.

The chain joins TRBV19 to TRBJ2-1, with a possible D match to TRBD2 (5 bases). The germline gives CDR1 LNHDA, CDR2 SQIVND (reference sequence). The germline V and J ends were trimmed by 6 bases and 10 bases, with 22 bases remaining between them. There are 15 residues in the CDR3. Here the CDR3 DNA reads TGTGCCAGTAGGCTCTCTCCGGGATCCCTTCCCGAGCAGTTCTTC. It codes for CASRLSPGSLPEQFF.

V and J are TRBV18 and TRBJ1-1; no definite D call. The CDR3 runs to 15 residues. Trimming took off 0 bases at V and 4 bases at J, with 12 bases between the two ends. Germline CDR1 and CDR2: KGHSH and LQKENI. The CDR3 nucleotides are TGTGCCAGCTCACCACCCCCGACGGGGTTCACTGAAGCTTTCTTT. This translates into CASSPPPTGFTEAFF.

V gene TRBV11-3 combines with J gene TRBJ2-1, with D perhaps TRBD2 (5 bases). V was pared by 5 bases and J by 1 base, with 9 bases between. This CDR3 contains 14 residues. Germline V gene lookup returns CDR1 SGHNT and CDR2 YENEEA. The CDR3 coding sequence is TGTGCCAGCAGCCTCAGCGGTTCCTACAATGAGCAGTTCTTC. As protein: CASSLSGSYNEQFF.

The chain uses TRBV6-5 and TRBJ2-7; D possibly matches TRBD1 or TRBD2 (5 bases each). In germline, CDR1 is MNHEY, CDR2 SVGAGI. V gave up 4 bases and J gave up 2 bases, with 9 bases separating them. This CDR3 region has 13 residues. CDR3 in DNA: TGTGCCAGCAGTTTAAGGGGACCCTACGAGCAGTACTTC. Residues: CASSLRGPYEQYF.

This chain joins TRBV7-9 and TRBJ2-7, with D perhaps given as TRBD1 or TRBD2 (5 bases each). The germline gives CDR1 SEHNR, CDR2 FQNEAQ (reference sequence). CDR3 length: 16 residues. V lost 8 bases, J lost 3 bases, and 23 bases lay in between. CDR3 protein: CASGTATASNLYEQYF. The CDR3 DNA reads as TGTGCCAGCGGGACGGCGACAGCCTCCAACCTCTACGAGCAGTACTTC.

The rearrangement links TRBV2 to TRBJ1-6; weak D call: TRBD1 (5 bases). Germline loops: CDR1 SNHLY, CDR2 FYNNEI. CDR3 size: 13 residues. V was trimmed by 7 bases and J by 10 bases, leaving 14 bases between them. The CDR3: CASNAPGRSPLHF. CDR3 sequence (DNA): TGTGCCAGCAACGCGCCAGGGAGATCACCCCTCCACTTT.

A single count supports this clone. The J gene is TRBJ2-7, the V gene TRBV14; TRBD2 might be the D (6 bases). Germline values: CDR1 SGHDN, CDR2 FVKESK. Trimming cost V 4 bases and J 0 bases, with 13 bases left between them. CDR3 length equals 15 residues. The CDR3 DNA follows: TGTGCCAGCAGCCTGGGACTGTCGTACTCCTACGAGCAGTACTTC. This gives the protein CASSLGLSYSYEQYF.

The V gene is TRBV19, the J gene TRBJ2-2, with D perhaps given as TRBD1 or TRBD2 (6 bases each). Germline CDR1 LNHDA, CDR2 SQIVND (reference sequence). Trimming removed 8 bases from V and 5 bases from J, with 15 bases in between. The CDR3 length is 14 residues. In DNA form, the CDR3 reads TGTGCCAGTCAACAGGGACTGGGGACCGGGGAGCTGTTTTTT. Its translation: CASQQGLGTGELFF.

This clone was picked up a small number of times. The J gene is TRBJ2-2, the V gene TRBV7-2, with D possibly being TRBD1 (5 bases). CDR3 length: 17 amino acids. The germline V gene encodes CDR1 SGHTA and CDR2 FQGNSA. V shed 5 bases and J shed 4 bases, with 20 bases lying between them. The CDR3 sequence is CASSPISRRALTGELFF. CDR3 DNA sequence: TGTGCCAGCAGCCCTATTAGCCGCAGGGCCCTCACCGGGGAGCTGTTTTTT.